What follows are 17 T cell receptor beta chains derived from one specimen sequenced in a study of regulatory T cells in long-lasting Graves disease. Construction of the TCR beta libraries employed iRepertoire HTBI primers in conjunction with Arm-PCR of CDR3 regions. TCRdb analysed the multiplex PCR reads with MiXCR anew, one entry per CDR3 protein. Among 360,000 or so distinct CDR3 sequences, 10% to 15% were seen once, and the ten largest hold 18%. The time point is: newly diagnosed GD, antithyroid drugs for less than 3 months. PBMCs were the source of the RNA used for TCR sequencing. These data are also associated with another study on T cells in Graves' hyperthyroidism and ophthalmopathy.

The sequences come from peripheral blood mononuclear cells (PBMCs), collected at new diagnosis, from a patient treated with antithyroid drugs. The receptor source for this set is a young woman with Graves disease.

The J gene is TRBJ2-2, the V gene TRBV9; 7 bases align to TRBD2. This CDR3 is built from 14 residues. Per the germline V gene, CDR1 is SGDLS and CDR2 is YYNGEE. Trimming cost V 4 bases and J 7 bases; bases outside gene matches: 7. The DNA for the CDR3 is TGTGCCAGCAGCCCTAGCGGATTTATCGGGGAGCTGTTTTTT. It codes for CASSPSGFIGELFF.

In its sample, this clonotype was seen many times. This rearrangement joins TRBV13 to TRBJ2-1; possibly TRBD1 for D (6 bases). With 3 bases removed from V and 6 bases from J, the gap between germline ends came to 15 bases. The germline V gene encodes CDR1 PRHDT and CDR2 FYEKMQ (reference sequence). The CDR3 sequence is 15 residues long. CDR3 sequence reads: CASSLWAGAVNEQFF. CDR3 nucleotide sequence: TGTGCCAGCAGCTTGTGGGCAGGGGCAGTCAATGAGCAGTTCTTC.

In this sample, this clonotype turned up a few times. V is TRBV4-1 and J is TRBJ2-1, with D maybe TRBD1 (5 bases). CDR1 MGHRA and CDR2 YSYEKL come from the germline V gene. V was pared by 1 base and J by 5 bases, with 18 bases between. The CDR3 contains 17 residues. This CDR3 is CASSQVPGLGPHNEQFF. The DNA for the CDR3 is TGCGCCAGCAGCCAAGTACCAGGGTTGGGGCCTCACAATGAGCAGTTCTTC.

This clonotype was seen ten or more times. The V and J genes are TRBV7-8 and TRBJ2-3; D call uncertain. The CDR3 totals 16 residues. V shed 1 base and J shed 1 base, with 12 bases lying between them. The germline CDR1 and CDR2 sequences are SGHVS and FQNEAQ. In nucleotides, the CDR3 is TGTGCCAGCAGCTTAGTCGCTCAGTTACGCACAGATACGCAGTATTTT. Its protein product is CASSLVAQLRTDTQYF.

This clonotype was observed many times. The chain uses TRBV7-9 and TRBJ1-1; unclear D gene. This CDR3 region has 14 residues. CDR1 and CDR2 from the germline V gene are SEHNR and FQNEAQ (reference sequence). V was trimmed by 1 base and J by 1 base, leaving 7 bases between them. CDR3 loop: CASSLVGRNTEAFF. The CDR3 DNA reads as TGTGCCAGCAGCTTAGTAGGGAGGAACACTGAAGCTTTCTTT.

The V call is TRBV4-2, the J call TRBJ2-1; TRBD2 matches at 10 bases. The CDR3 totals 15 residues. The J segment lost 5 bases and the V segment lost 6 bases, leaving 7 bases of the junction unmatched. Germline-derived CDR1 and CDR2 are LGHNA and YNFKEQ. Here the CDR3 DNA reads TGTGCCAGCAGGCGAACTAGCGGGACTAACAATGAGCAGTTCTTC. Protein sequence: CASRRTSGTNNEQFF.

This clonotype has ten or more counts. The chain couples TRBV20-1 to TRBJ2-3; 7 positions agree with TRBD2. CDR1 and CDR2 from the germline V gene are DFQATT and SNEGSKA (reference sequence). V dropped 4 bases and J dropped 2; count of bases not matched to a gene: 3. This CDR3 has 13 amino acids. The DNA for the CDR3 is TGCAGTGCTAAGCGGGACTACACAGATACGCAGTATTTT. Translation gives CSAKRDYTDTQYF.

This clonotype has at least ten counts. CDR3 sequence reads: CASSPHVVGAGELFF. In nucleotides, the CDR3 is TGTGCCAGCAGCCCCCACGTCGTAGGGGCCGGGGAGCTGTTTTTT. The rearrangement uses TRBV9 and TRBJ2-2; the D gene is possibly TRBD1 (5 bases). Trimming cost V 4 bases and J 6 bases, with 16 bases left between them. The CDR3 sequence is 15 residues long. The germline gives CDR1 SGDLS, CDR2 YYNGEE.

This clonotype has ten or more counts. The CDR3 here is CASRPTGFYQPQHF. For the CDR3, the DNA is TGTGCCAGCAGACCTACAGGATTTTATCAGCCCCAGCATTTT. V is TRBV2 and J is TRBJ1-5; weak D call: TRBD1 (5 bases). There are 14 residues in the CDR3. Trimming shortened V by 6 bases and J by 5 bases, and 14 bases separated the two germline ends. Germline V gene lookup returns CDR1 SNHLY and CDR2 FYNNEI.

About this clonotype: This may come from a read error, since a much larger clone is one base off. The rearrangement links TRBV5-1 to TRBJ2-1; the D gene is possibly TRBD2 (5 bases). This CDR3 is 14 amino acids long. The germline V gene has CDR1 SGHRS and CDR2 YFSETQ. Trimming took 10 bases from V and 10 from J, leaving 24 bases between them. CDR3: CAGTLVPSSKEQFF. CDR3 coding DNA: TGCGCCGGCACTTTGGTCCCTAGCAGCAAGGAGCAGTTCTTC.

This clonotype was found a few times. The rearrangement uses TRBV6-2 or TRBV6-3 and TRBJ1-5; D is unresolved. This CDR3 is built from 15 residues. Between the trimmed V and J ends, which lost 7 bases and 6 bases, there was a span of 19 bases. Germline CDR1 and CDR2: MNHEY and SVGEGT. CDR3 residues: CASTRKSVSRQPQHF. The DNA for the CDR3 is TGTGCCAGCACAAGGAAGAGTGTATCCCGTCAGCCCCAGCATTTT.

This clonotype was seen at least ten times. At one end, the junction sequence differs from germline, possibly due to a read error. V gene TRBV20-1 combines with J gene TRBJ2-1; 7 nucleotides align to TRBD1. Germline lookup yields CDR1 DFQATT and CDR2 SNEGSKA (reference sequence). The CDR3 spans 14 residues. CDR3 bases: TGCAGTGCTAGAGACCCCCGGGTAGGGGGCGCGTTACACTTC. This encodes CSARDPRVGGALHF.

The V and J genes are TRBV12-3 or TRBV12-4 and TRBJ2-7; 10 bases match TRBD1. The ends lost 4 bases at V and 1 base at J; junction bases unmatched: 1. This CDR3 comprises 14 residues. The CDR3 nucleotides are TGTGCCAGCAGTTCGGGACAGGGGTCCTACGAGCAGTACTTC. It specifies CASSSGQGSYEQYF.

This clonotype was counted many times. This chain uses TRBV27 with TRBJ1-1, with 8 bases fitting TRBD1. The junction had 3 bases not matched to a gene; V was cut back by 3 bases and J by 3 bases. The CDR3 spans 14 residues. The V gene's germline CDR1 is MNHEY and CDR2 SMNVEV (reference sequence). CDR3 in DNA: TGTGCCAGCAGTTTTAACAGGGGGTACACTGAAGCTTTCTTT. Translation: CASSFNRGYTEAFF.

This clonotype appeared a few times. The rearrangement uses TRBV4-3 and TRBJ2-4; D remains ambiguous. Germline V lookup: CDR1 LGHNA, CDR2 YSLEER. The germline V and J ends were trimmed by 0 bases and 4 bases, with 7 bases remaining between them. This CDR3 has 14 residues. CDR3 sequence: CASSQEFAKNIQYF. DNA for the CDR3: TGCGCCAGCAGCCAAGAGTTTGCGAAAAACATTCAGTACTTC.

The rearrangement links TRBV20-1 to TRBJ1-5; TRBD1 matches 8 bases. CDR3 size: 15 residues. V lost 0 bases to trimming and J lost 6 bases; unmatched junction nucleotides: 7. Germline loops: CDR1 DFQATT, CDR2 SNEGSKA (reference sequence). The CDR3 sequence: CSARDKDRVGQPQHF. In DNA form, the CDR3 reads TGCAGTGCTAGAGACAAGGACAGGGTGGGTCAGCCCCAGCATTTT.

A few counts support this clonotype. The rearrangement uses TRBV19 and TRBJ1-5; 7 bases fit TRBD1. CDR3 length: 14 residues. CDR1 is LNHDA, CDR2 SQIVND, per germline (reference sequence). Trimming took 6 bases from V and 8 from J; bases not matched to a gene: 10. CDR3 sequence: CASSRQGRNKPQHF. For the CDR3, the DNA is TGTGCCAGTAGCCGACAGGGACGGAATAAGCCCCAGCATTTT.